This TCR beta chain was found in a study of blood T cell repertoires in COVID-19. In the authors' workflow: Nucleated cell number was recorded as an estimate derived from reference gene primer amplification. TCRdb's copy holds only in-frame clones and misses some; the assay was immunoSEQ multiplex PCR. D and trimming come from the DNA, and the V and J calls and clone size come from that table. This table holds about 170,000 clones, 79% found once. Germline CDR1 is LNHDA and CDR2 is SQIVND (reference sequence). The CDR3 sequence is 14 residues long. Trimming stripped 5 bases from V and 1 base from J, with 12 bases between. Across 24 US areas, participants ranged in age from about 18 to 100 years.

The chain recombines TRBV19 with TRBJ2-7, with D possibly matching TRBD1 (6 bases). Source material: PBMCs or T cells enriched from blood (not recorded which). The sequence was obtained from a woman in her sixties or seventies in a cohort exposed to, infected with or recovered from COVID-19 (not recorded which). The CDR3 sequence: CASSSDRTSYEQYF. The CDR3, as DNA: TGTGCCAGTAGTTCCGACAGGACTTCCTACGAGCAGTACTTC.